This TCR beta chain appears in the sequencing data of a study of blood T cell repertoires in COVID-19. In the original analysis: Estimation of nucleated cell counts relied on the amplification of reference gene primers. TCRdb's table, derived via immunoSEQ multiplex PCR, lists solely in-frame clones and lacks some. For V, J and clone size, that table is used; D and trimming come from the DNA. The sample has more than 250,000 clones, 85% seen once; the top ten hold approximately 5.1%. This TCR derives from a man in his fifties with active or convalescent COVID-19. The source material was peripheral blood.

The CDR3 nucleotides are TGCGCCAGCAGTGAGGGACTAGCGGGAGTAGCAGATACGCAGTATTTT. It codes for CASSEGLAGVADTQYF. The chain has TRBV10-1 and TRBJ2-3; 13 bases are a match to TRBD2. With 2 bases clipped from V and 4 bases from J, the junction kept 3 bases outside the gene matches. The CDR3 has 16 amino acids. Germline CDR1 reads WNHNN; CDR2 reads SYGVQD (reference sequence).